Listed here are 7 T cell receptor beta chains from one sample, sequenced in a study of vaccination effects on CD4 cells after COVID-19. These receptors lack a known antigen. Expansion with viral peptide pools was applied to antigen-specific CD4+ T cells by the ViraFEST assay prior to sequencing. Upon completion of under eleven days in culture, CD4+ T cells were isolated. Two doses of BNT162b2 or mRNA-1273 vaccine were administered to participants. The assay was immunoSEQ multiplex PCR, and TCRdb's table has in-frame clones only and misses some. The table shows fewer than 85,000 clones, with 76% occurring only once. Sequencing was performed on CD4+ T cells from PBMCs cultured with HCoV-OC43 spike peptides, taken after COVID-19 vaccination. Subset denoted: HCoV-OC43 spike overlapping peptide pool stimulation. These receptor sequences come from a human donor who received a COVID-19 vaccine.

CDR3: CASSAYEQFF. As DNA, the CDR3 is TGTGCCAGCAGTGCGTATGAGCAGTTCTTC. J is TRBJ2-1 and V is TRBV2; D gene ambiguous. Deletions cut 4 bases from V and 8 bases from J, with 3 bases between. Germline-derived CDR1 and CDR2 are SNHLY and FYNNEI. The CDR3 totals 10 residues.

The rearrangement uses TRBV9 and TRBJ2-1, with D unclear. The V gene lost 3 bases and the J gene lost 3 bases, with 4 bases spanning the gap. The germline V gene has CDR1 SGDLS and CDR2 YYNGEE. The CDR3 has 12 amino acids. The CDR3 DNA follows: TGTGCCAGCAGCGCAAACTACAATGAGCAGTTCTTC. This sequence encodes CASSANYNEQFF.

The V call is TRBV6-6, the J call TRBJ2-5; TRBD2 agrees at 12 bases. Per the germline V gene, CDR1 is MNHNY and CDR2 is SVGAGI (reference sequence). The CDR3 spans 15 residues. Losses at the gene ends were 5 bases for V and 1 base for J; bases not matched to a gene: 2. The CDR3 reads CASSALAGGQETQYF. DNA for the CDR3: TGTGCCAGCAGTGCACTAGCGGGGGGCCAAGAGACCCAGTACTTC.

This clone has more than one count but fewer than ten. The genes are TRBV3-1 (or the pseudogene TRBV3-2) and TRBJ2-2; D is ambiguous. The V end was cut by 0 bases, the J end by 4 bases, with 18 bases between. The CDR3 has 18 residues. From germline, CDR1 is LGHDT and CDR2 YNNKEL (reference sequence). CDR3 sequence reads: CASSQDRVGQWATGELFF. Here the CDR3 DNA reads TGTGCCAGCAGCCAAGATCGGGTCGGGCAGTGGGCCACCGGGGAGCTGTTTTTT.

This clone was seen just once. The chain employs TRBV18 and TRBJ2-3, with 8 bases matching TRBD2. This CDR3 is built from 16 residues. Germline V CDR1 and CDR2: KGHSH, LQKENI. Unmatched junction bases numbered 5, after V lost 2 bases and J lost 1 base. The CDR3 bases are TGTGCCAGCTCACCATTGCCGGGGGGGGGCACAGATACGCAGTATTTT. Encoded protein: CASSPLPGGGTDTQYF. Full variable domain (remainder filled in from reference TRBV18 and TRBJ2-3): NAGVMQNPRHLVRRRGQEARLRCSPMKGHSHVYWYRQLPEEGLKFMVYLQKENIIDESGMPKERFSAEFPKEGPSILRIQQVVRGDSAAYFCASSPLPGGGTDTQYFGPGTRLTVL.

The rearrangement links TRBV29-1 to TRBJ1-1, with D maybe TRBD1 (5 bases). The V end was cut by 5 bases, the J end by 9 bases, with 13 bases between. This CDR3 spans 11 amino acids. The germline V gene has CDR1 SQVTM and CDR2 ANQGSEA. The CDR3 region has the DNA TGCAGCGTTTGGGGGGGGTTCCAAGCTTTCTTT. It is translated as CSVWGGFQAFF.

The V and J genes are TRBV2 and TRBJ2-7; 11 nucleotides match TRBD1. The ends lost 7 bases at V and 3 bases at J; junction bases unmatched: 5. The germline CDR1 and CDR2 sequences are SNHLY and FYNNEI. The CDR3 contains 14 residues. For the CDR3, the DNA is TGTGCCAGCACCCCCGGGACAGGGGGCTACGAGCAGTACGTC. Amino acids: CASTPGTGGYEQYV.